Below, 20 T cell receptor beta chains from the same sample are listed, as sequenced in a study of T cells after yellow fever vaccination. TCRdb fed the 5' RACE reads into MiXCR, producing one record per CDR3 protein. The data contain 120,000 or so distinct CDR3 sequences, 8% to 10% of them seen just once; the ten biggest clones take up almost 40%. Sequencing was performed on CD8+ T cells sorted from PBMCs, taken on the day of the yellow fever booster vaccination. These receptors were collected from a man aged 18-30 years who received the YFV17D yellow fever vaccine.

This clonotype was counted at least ten times. The rearrangement links TRBV4-2 to TRBJ2-1; 7 nucleotides agree with TRBD1. This CDR3 is 13 amino acids long. V shed 5 bases and J 11 bases; nucleotides not matched to a gene: 9. From germline, CDR1 is LGHNA and CDR2 YNFKEQ. The CDR3 DNA reads TGTGCCAGCAGCGAGGGGACAGTTCATAAGCAGTTCTTC. This translates into CASSEGTVHKQFF.

There are a few counts of this clonotype. This chain uses TRBV29-1 with TRBJ1-2; TRBD1 matches at 9 bases. Per germline, CDR1 SQVTM and CDR2 ANQGSEA. Losses at the gene ends were 6 bases for V and 8 bases for J; bases not matched to a gene: 7. The CDR3 covers 12 residues. The CDR3 reads CSVVQGADGYTF. The DNA of the CDR3 is TGCAGCGTAGTACAGGGGGCGGACGGCTACACCTTC.

The sample holds a few counts of this clonotype. Written as DNA, the CDR3 is TGCAGCGTTGAGGTCCCAGGGGGCAACACTGAAGCTTTCTTT. Protein sequence: CSVEVPGGNTEAFF. The rearrangement uses TRBV29-1 and TRBJ1-1; 8 nucleotides line up with TRBD1. CDR1 is SQVTM, CDR2 ANQGSEA, per germline. This CDR3 spans 14 amino acids. Trimming cost V 3 bases and J 2 bases; bases outside gene matches: 5.

This clonotype showed up just a few times. This chain connects TRBV29-1 to TRBJ2-5; TRBD2 might be the D (6 bases). CDR3 size: 12 residues. Germline CDR1 is SQVTM and CDR2 is ANQGSEA. Trimming pared 4 bases from V and 2 bases from J, leaving 8 bases between. CDR3 sequence (DNA): TGCAGCGTTGTTGGGGGGCAAGAGACCCAGTACTTC. The encoded protein is CSVVGGQETQYF.

This chain links TRBV19 with TRBJ2-1, with TRBD1 as a possible D gene (6 bases). Per the germline V gene, CDR1 is LNHDA and CDR2 is SQIVND (reference sequence). The V gene lost 5 bases and the J gene lost 1 base, with 15 bases spanning the gap. This CDR3 has 16 residues. CDR3 coding DNA: TGTGCCAGTAGTTTCCCCGGGACACTGTCCTACAATGAGCAGTTCTTC. It yields the protein CASSFPGTLSYNEQFF.

In this sample, this clonotype turned up a few times. The chain couples TRBV6-1 to TRBJ1-2; no definite D call. The CDR3 runs to 13 residues. CDR1 and CDR2 from the germline V gene are MNHNS and SASEGT. The V and J ends lost 8 bases and 2 bases respectively, with 12 bases between them. The CDR3 reads CASSVIDNYGYTF. The CDR3 DNA follows: TGTGCCAGCTCGGTCATAGACAACTATGGCTACACCTTC.

J is TRBJ1-1 and V is TRBV14; D not resolved. The CDR3 is 13 amino acids. V dropped 4 bases and J dropped 3 bases, with 9 bases sitting between them. Germline V gives CDR1 SGHDN, CDR2 FVKESK. CDR3 nucleotides: TGTGCCAGCAGCCTATTGGAGGACACTGAAGCTTTCTTT. Translation: CASSLLEDTEAFF.

V usage is TRBV15 and J usage is TRBJ1-5; 10 nucleotides align to TRBD1. V was clipped by 0 bases and J by 6 bases; unmatched bases: 5. CDR3 length equals 16 residues. Germline V gene data show CDR1 as LNHNV and CDR2 as YYDKDF (reference sequence). CDR3 in amino acids: CATSREGQGRGQPQHF. In DNA, the CDR3 is TGTGCCACCAGCAGAGAGGGACAGGGGAGAGGTCAGCCCCAGCATTTT.

The J gene is TRBJ2-3, the V gene TRBV25-1; no definite D call. The CDR3 is 12 residues long. Trimming pared 5 bases from V and 5 bases from J, leaving 8 bases between. The V gene's germline CDR1 is MGHDK and CDR2 SYGVNS. The CDR3 DNA reads as TGTGCCAGCAGTCTGAGGAGAGATACGCAGTATTTT. This encodes CASSLRRDTQYF.

A few counts support this clonotype. The gene calls are TRBV11-2 and TRBJ2-3; TRBD1 is a possible D gene (5 bases). The V gene lost 2 bases and the J gene lost 3 bases, with 9 bases spanning the gap. The CDR3 has 14 residues. Germline loops: CDR1 SGHAT, CDR2 FQNNGV. CDR3 coding DNA: TGTGCCAGCAGCTTACCAGGGAAGACAGATACGCAGTATTTT. Translating it yields CASSLPGKTDTQYF.

At least ten counts were recorded for this clonotype. The V call is TRBV4-1, the J call TRBJ2-1; D not resolved. V was clipped by 0 bases and J by 3 bases, with 6 bases between them. The germline gives CDR1 MGHRA, CDR2 YSYEKL. The CDR3 totals 14 residues. CDR3 bases: TGCGCCAGCAGCCAAGAAGGCGGCTACAATGAGCAGTTCTTC. Translating gives CASSQEGGYNEQFF.

This sequence joins TRBV7-6 and TRBJ2-1; 7 bases fit TRBD1. Losses at the gene ends were 2 bases for V and 4 bases for J; bases not matched to a gene: 8. This CDR3 comprises 16 residues. CDR1 is SGHVS and CDR2 is FNYEAQ in the germline V gene. The DNA for the CDR3 is TGTGCCAGCAGCTTAATTGACAGGGCACAATACAATGAGCAGTTCTTC. This gives the protein CASSLIDRAQYNEQFF.

The chain has TRBV24-1 and TRBJ1-2, with a weak D call TRBD1 (5 bases). V was trimmed by 0 bases and J by 3 bases, leaving 7 bases between them. The CDR3 is 14 amino acids. Germline CDR1 and CDR2: KGHDR and SFDVKD. DNA of the CDR3: TGTGCCACCAGTGATTTGGGGGACGACTATGGCTACACCTTC. Translated: CATSDLGDDYGYTF.

This clonotype came up many times. The chain employs TRBV7-6 and TRBJ2-5; 8 bases align to TRBD1. The CDR3 loop spans 16 amino acids. Germline assignment: CDR1 SGHVS and CDR2 FNYEAQ. Trimming took 1 base from V and 2 from J; bases not matched to a gene: 6. This CDR3 reads CASSLGGTGLQETQYF. The CDR3 DNA sequence: TGTGCCAGCAGCTTAGGGGGGACAGGCCTACAAGAGACCCAGTACTTC. The whole variable domain, remainder taken from reference TRBV7-6 and TRBJ2-5, is GAGVSQSPRYKVTKRGQDVALRCDPISGHVSLYWYRQALGQGPEFLTYFNYEAQQDKSGLPNDRFSAERPEGSISTLTIQRTEQRDSAMYRCASSLGGTGLQETQYFGPGTRLLVL.

This clonotype was observed a few times. This chain uses TRBV19 with TRBJ2-1; 7 bases match TRBD2. The CDR3 runs 14 residues. The V gene's germline CDR1 is LNHDA and CDR2 SQIVND (reference sequence). Trimming removed 7 bases from V and 7 bases from J; junction bases left unmatched: 10. In nucleotides, the CDR3 is TGTGCCAGTACCCCCCTGGCGGGAGTTAATGAGCAGTTCTTC. This codes for CASTPLAGVNEQFF.

This clonotype was found a few times. The chain joins TRBV29-1 to TRBJ2-7; the match to TRBD1 covers 7 bases. CDR1 SQVTM and CDR2 ANQGSEA come from the germline V gene. J was trimmed by 3 bases and V by 5 bases; bases with no gene match: 10. The CDR3 contains 14 residues. CDR3 nucleotide sequence: TGCAGCGTTCCGTTGCGACAGGGAAGCTACGAGCAGTACTTC. Translation gives CSVPLRQGSYEQYF.

This clonotype came up a few times. The CDR3 nucleotides read TGTGCCAGCAGCGACCGGGACAGGGGTACAGATACGCAGTATTTT. Encoded protein: CASSDRDRGTDTQYF. The chain recombines TRBV9 with TRBJ2-3, with 10 bases that match TRBD1. Germline-derived CDR1 and CDR2 are SGDLS and YYNGEE. The CDR3 contains 15 residues. V shed 3 bases and J 3 bases; nucleotides not matched to a gene: 4. Filled out from reference TRBV9 and TRBJ2-3, the complete variable domain reads DSGVTQTPKHLITATGQRVTLRCSPRSGDLSVYWYQQSLDQGLQFLIQYYNGEERAKGNILERFSAQQFPDLHSELNLSSLELGDSALYFCASSDRDRGTDTQYFGPGTRLTVL.

This chain uses TRBV13 with TRBJ2-3, with D possibly being TRBD2 (5 bases). The CDR3 has 13 residues. From germline, CDR1 is PRHDT and CDR2 FYEKMQ (reference sequence). With 1 base removed from V and 7 bases from J, the gap between germline ends came to 9 bases. CDR3 nucleotides: TGTGCCAGCAGCTTAGAATCCGGGAATACGCAGTATTTT. Translating it yields CASSLESGNTQYF. The variable domain in full, completed from reference TRBV13 and TRBJ2-3, reads AAGVIQSPRHLIKEKRETATLKCYPIPRHDTVYWYQQGPGQDPQFLISFYEKMQSDKGSIPDRFSAQQFSDYHSELNMSSLELGDSALYFCASSLESGNTQYFGPGTRLTVL.

Many counts were recorded for this clonotype. The chain joins TRBV12-3 or TRBV12-4 to TRBJ2-3; D not certain. V was pared by 5 bases and J by 2 bases, with 11 bases between. This CDR3 is built from 14 residues. The CDR3 DNA follows: TGTGCCAGCAGTCCCACCTCCTACACAGATACGCAGTATTTT. It codes for CASSPTSYTDTQYF.

This chain connects TRBV4-1 to TRBJ2-7, with D perhaps matching TRBD2 (6 bases). The V and J ends lost 0 bases and 6 bases respectively, with 9 bases between them. The CDR3 length is 13 residues. Germline V gives CDR1 MGHRA, CDR2 YSYEKL. Here the CDR3 reads CASSQESGGEQYF. Written as DNA, the CDR3 is TGCGCCAGCAGCCAAGAGTCCGGGGGCGAGCAGTACTTC.